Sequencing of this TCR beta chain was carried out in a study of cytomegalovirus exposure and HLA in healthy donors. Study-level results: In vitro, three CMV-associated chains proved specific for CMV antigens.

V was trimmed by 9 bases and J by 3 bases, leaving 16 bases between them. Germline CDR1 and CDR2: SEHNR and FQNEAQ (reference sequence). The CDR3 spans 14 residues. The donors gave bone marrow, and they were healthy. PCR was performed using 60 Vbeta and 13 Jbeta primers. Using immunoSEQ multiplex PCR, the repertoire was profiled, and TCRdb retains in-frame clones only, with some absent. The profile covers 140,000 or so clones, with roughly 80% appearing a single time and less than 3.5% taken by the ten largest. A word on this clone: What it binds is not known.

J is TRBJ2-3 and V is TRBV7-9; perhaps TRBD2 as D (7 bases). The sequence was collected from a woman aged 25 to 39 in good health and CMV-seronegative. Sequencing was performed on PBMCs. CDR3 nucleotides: TGTGCCAGGGCCGGGGGGCTCGGGACAGATACGCAGTATTTT. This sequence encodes CARAGGLGTDTQYF.